This T cell receptor beta chain was identified during a study of response to subunit inactivated influenza vaccine. Broader study findings: The authors offered the suggestion that each seasonal influenza vaccination recruits few new T cells.

V lost 4 bases to trimming and J lost 3 bases, with 13 bases between them. Germline V lookup: CDR1 LGHNA, CDR2 YNFKEQ. CDR3 length: 14 residues. TCRdb used MiXCR to reprocess the RT-PCR reads, holding one entry per CDR3 protein. Among a few hundred thousand distinct CDR3 sequences listed, 14% were seen once. There are a few counts of this clonotype. The antigen is undetermined. This chain uses TRBV4-2 with TRBJ2-7, with D perhaps matching TRBD1 or TRBD2 (6 bases each). This clonotype was sampled from a man aged 50-59 years who received an inactivated influenza vaccine. The sequenced sample was PBMCs from blood, obtained about 12 days after vaccination. CDR3 in amino acids: CASSRVGGNYEQYF. The CDR3 DNA follows: TGTGCCAGCAGCCGCGTGGGGGGCAACTACGAGCAGTACTTC.